This TCR beta chain stems from a study of shared clonotypes between healthy human individuals. Study background: Each donor had three CD4 naive, three CD4 memory, two CD8 naive and one CD8 memory plate. Points from the study as a whole: How much donors shared clonotypes was expected to be affected by sequencing depth. Around 5.3% of naive CD4 clonotypes were shared across a handful of donors.

Germline CDR1 reads MDHEN; CDR2 reads SYDVKM. The CDR3 loop spans 12 amino acids. V dropped 1 base and J dropped 3 bases, with 4 bases sitting between them. Measured with immunoSEQ multiplex PCR; TCRdb has only the in-frame clones, and not every one. The sample consists of approximately 180,000 clones, approximately 92% of them appearing once. CD45RA+ naive and CD45RA-negative memory subsets were separated from CD4+ cells. This clone has just a few counts. What it binds is not known. The sample holds other DNA sequences that translate to the same CDR3. The receptor was isolated from a woman in her 30s in good health. Specimen: naive CD4+ T cells sorted from blood. The sample's subset: CD45RA+ positively selected. The chain employs TRBV28 and TRBJ2-7; D is ambiguous. The CDR3, as DNA: TGTGCCAGCAGTTTATCGGGCTACGAGCAGTACTTC. Amino acids: CASSLSGYEQYF.